These T cell receptor beta chains were read from a single sample in a study of control samples from healthy donors and cancer patients. TCRdb's table, derived via immunoSEQ multiplex PCR, lists solely in-frame clones and lacks some. The sample yields about 150,000 clones, roughly 93% seen once. Sequencing was done on a sample of blood. These receptors were obtained from a man aged 18 to 30 in good health. The CDR3 runs from the conserved cysteine through the conserved F or W. The order of the fields is D gene, clone size, J gene, CDR3 length, V gene, CDR3 protein, CDR3 DNA. D genes are given only for firm matches. Size values are once, few and many counts, or a class for expanded clones, and some rows have none.

TRBD1 | NA | TRBJ1-6 | 18 | TRBV4-1 | CASSQESNRGPYNSPLHF | TGCGCCAGCAGCCAAGAAAGCAACAGGGGACCGTATAATTCACCCCTCCACTTT
NA | NA | TRBJ1-2 | 10 | TRBV28 | CASLAGFYTF | TGTGCCAGCTTAGCGGGCTTCTACACCTTC
NA | NA | TRBJ2-3 | 20 | TRBV5-8 | CASSFIGGASRLDITDTQYF | TGTGCCAGCAGCTTCATAGGGGGCGCATCCCGACTAGACATAACGGATACGCAGTATTTT
TRBD2 | NA | TRBJ2-2 | 17 | TRBV13 | CASSPPKGLATTGELFF | TGTGCCAGCAGCCCACCCAAGGGACTAGCGACCACCGGGGAGCTGTTTTTT
NA | NA | TRBJ1-6 | 16 | TRBV4-1 | CASSRAGDPKKYPSTF | NA
NA | NA | TRBJ2-7 | 13 | TRBV2 | CASSEGRGSEQYF | TGTGCCAGCAGTGAAGGGAGGGGGAGCGAGCAGTACTTC
TRBD2 | NA | TRBJ2-3 | 14 | TRBV29-1 | CSVGRGGGTDTQYF | TGCAGCGTTGGGCGGGGGGGCGGCACAGATACGCAGTATTTT
NA | NA | TRBJ1-5 | 14 | TRBV11-2 | CASSPPGINQPQHF | TGTGCCAGCAGCCCACCGGGGATCAATCAGCCCCAGCATTTT
NA | NA | TRBJ1-1 | 14 | TRBV18 | CASSHRAYNTEAFF | TGTGCCAGCTCACACCGGGCCTACAACACTGAAGCTTTCTTT
NA | NA | TRBJ2-3 | 13 | TRBV6-5 | CASSSYSTDTQYF | TGTGCCAGCAGTTCCTACAGCACAGATACGCAGTATTTT
NA | NA | TRBJ1-6 | 13 | TRBV7-2 | CASSLGTASPLHF | TGTGCCAGCAGCTTAGGGACAGCCTCACCCCTCCACTTT
TRBD2 | NA | TRBJ2-1 | 17 | TRBV7-3 | CASSSTLLAGVSNEQFF | TGTGCCAGCAGCTCTACCTTGCTAGCGGGAGTTAGTAATGAGCAGTTCTTC
TRBD1 | NA | TRBJ1-5 | 15 | TRBV27 | CASSLSRGTGQPQHF | TGTGCCAGCAGTTTATCCAGGGGGACAGGGCAGCCCCAGCATTTT
TRBD1 | NA | TRBJ1-1 | 15 | TRBV7-9 | CASSLVGQGELEAFF | TGTGCCAGCAGCTTAGTGGGACAGGGGGAGTTAGAAGCTTTCTTT
NA | NA | TRBJ1-4 | 15 | TRBV19 | CASSIGREVNEKLFF | TGTGCCAGTAGTATCGGCCGGGAAGTTAATGAAAAACTGTTTTTT
NA | once | TRBJ2-1 | 12 | TRBV11-2 | CASSLGGMEEFF | TGTGCCAGCAGCTTAGGTGGAATGGAGGAGTTCTTC
TRBD2 | NA | TRBJ2-7 | 16 | TRBV16 | CASSRGTSGRANEQYF | TGTGCCAGCAGCCGTGGGACTAGCGGGAGGGCCAACGAGCAGTACTTC
NA | NA | TRBJ2-7 | 15 | TRBV7-9 | CASSFGGVISYEQYF | TGTGCCAGCAGCTTTGGGGGAGTAATATCCTACGAGCAGTACTTC
NA | NA | TRBJ2-1 | 16 | TRBV28 | CASSLGPELGFDEQFF | TGTGCCAGCAGTTTAGGACCAGAATTGGGGTTTGATGAGCAGTTCTTC
TRBD1 | NA | TRBJ1-4 | 14 | TRBV5-4 | CASTRTGTNEKLFF | TGTGCCAGCACCAGGACAGGGACAAATGAAAAACTGTTTTTT
NA | once | TRBJ2-7 | 17 | TRBV5-1 | CASSGSPNRGGSYEQYF | TGCGCCAGCAGCGGAAGCCCGAACAGGGGGGGGTCCTACGAGCAGTACTTC
NA | NA | TRBJ1-1 | 15 | TRBV3-1/TRBV3-2 | CASSPRRGMNTEAFF | TGTGCCAGCAGCCCCCGGAGGGGAATGAACACTGAAGCTTTCTTT
TRBD1 | NA | TRBJ2-7 | 14 | TRBV19 | CASRAGTGAYEQYF | TGTGCCAGTAGGGCCGGGACAGGGGCCTACGAGCAGTACTTC
NA | once | TRBJ2-7 | 15 | TRBV14 | CASSPGRPLGDEQYF | TGTGCCAGCAGCCCCGGACGCCCCCTCGGGGACGAGCAGTACTTC
TRBD1 | NA | TRBJ2-3 | 14 | TRBV5-1 | CASSLGQGSDTQYF | TGCGCCAGCAGCTTGGGACAGGGATCAGATACGCAGTATTTT
NA | NA | TRBJ2-5 | 15 | TRBV7-7 | CATGRDTSSWETQYF | TGTGCTACCGGCCGGGACACCTCCTCATGGGAGACCCAGTACTTC
NA | NA | TRBJ2-1 | 15 | TRBV5-4 | CASSLTGRRWDEQFF | TGTGCCAGCAGCTTAACGGGGAGGAGGTGGGATGAGCAGTTCTTC
NA | NA | TRBJ1-6 | 14 | TRBV28 | CASSLRGSHSPLHF | TGTGCCAGCAGTTTACGGGGGTCTCATTCACCCCTCCACTTT
NA | NA | TRBJ1-1 | 14 | TRBV7-6 | CASSLQVKNTEAFF | TGTGCCAGCAGCTTACAAGTGAAGAACACTGAAGCTTTCTTT
NA | NA | TRBJ2-7 | 13 | TRBV5-1 | CASSQGRSYEQYF | TGCGCCAGCAGCCAAGGACGGTCCTACGAGCAGTACTTC
NA | NA | TRBJ2-1 | 15 | TRBV14 | CASSHWGGTDHEQFF | TGTGCCAGCAGCCACTGGGGGGGCACGGATCATGAGCAGTTCTTC
NA | few | TRBJ2-1 | 12 | TRBV5-1 | CASSLAGVEQFF | TGCGCCAGCAGCTTGGCGGGAGTTGAGCAGTTCTTC
TRBD1 | NA | TRBJ1-1 | 15 | TRBV5-4 | CASSFWTGMNTEAFF | TGTGCCAGCAGCTTCTGGACAGGGATGAACACTGAAGCTTTCTTT
NA | NA | TRBJ1-3 | 16 | TRBV19 | CASSIRDGGSGNTIYF | TGTGCCAGTAGTATCCGGGACGGAGGCTCTGGAAACACCATATATTTT
NA | NA | TRBJ2-7 | 11 | TRBV14 | CASSQVYEQYF | TGTGCCAGCAGCCAAGTCTACGAGCAGTACTTC
NA | NA | TRBJ1-1 | 14 | TRBV6-5 | CASSYSFQNTEAFF | TGTGCCAGCAGTTACTCGTTCCAGAACACTGAAGCTTTCTTT
NA | NA | TRBJ1-6 | 15 | TRBV6-1 | CASSEWEQIISPLHF | TGTGCCAGCAGTGAATGGGAACAGATAATTTCACCCCTCCACTTT
NA | NA | TRBJ2-7 | 15 | TRBV19 | CASSYSVEGSYEQYF | TGTGCCAGTAGTTACTCGGTCGAGGGCTCCTACGAGCAGTACTTC
TRBD1 | NA | TRBJ1-1 | 15 | TRBV7-4 | CASSFKQGREESAFF | TGTGCCAGCAGCTTTAAACAGGGGCGCGAGGAATCGGCTTTCTTT
NA | NA | TRBJ1-2 | 15 | TRBV28 | CASSGGSRTNYGYTF | TGTGCCAGCAGTGGGGGCAGCCGAACTAACTATGGCTACACCTTC
NA | once | TRBJ2-1 | 17 | TRBV9 | CASSVSPVLGAYNEQFF | TGTGCCAGCAGCGTAAGTCCAGTACTCGGCGCCTACAATGAGCAGTTCTTC
NA | few | TRBJ2-2 | 16 | TRBV5-1 | CASSLAPGSGTGELFF | TGCGCCAGCAGCTTGGCCCCTGGGTCGGGCACCGGGGAGCTGTTTTTT
TRBD1 | NA | TRBJ1-2 | 15 | TRBV11-2 | CASSPRATGVYGYTF | TGTGCCAGCAGCCCCAGAGCGACAGGGGTCTATGGCTACACCTTC
NA | NA | TRBJ1-2 | 12 | TRBV12-3/TRBV12-4 | CASRDSGYGYTF | TGTGCCAGCAGAGACAGTGGTTATGGCTACACCTTC
NA | NA | TRBJ1-2 | 14 | TRBV2 | CASSETGGVYGYTF | TGTGCCAGCAGTGAAACCGGGGGCGTCTATGGCTACACCTTC
NA | once | TRBJ1-6 | 17 | TRBV10-3 | CAISESGSVSYNSPLHF | TGTGCCATCAGTGAGTCGGGGAGTGTATCCTATAATTCACCCCTCCACTTT
TRBD1 | NA | TRBJ2-1 | 16 | TRBV6-5 | CASSYSDRRRLNEQFF | TGTGCCAGCAGTTACTCGGACAGGCGTAGACTCAATGAGCAGTTCTTC
TRBD1 | NA | TRBJ1-6 | 14 | TRBV2 | CASGIGTGGSPLHF | TGTGCCAGCGGTATAGGGACAGGCGGTTCACCCCTCCACTTT
NA | NA | TRBJ1-3 | 13 | TRBV28 | CASVRGAGNTIYF | TGTGCCAGCGTCCGGGGGGCTGGAAACACCATATATTTT
NA | NA | TRBJ1-1 | 14 | TRBV19 | CASSKTRGETEAFF | TGTGCCAGTAGTAAAACAAGGGGGGAAACTGAAGCTTTCTTT
TRBD1 | NA | TRBJ2-7 | 15 | TRBV11-2 | CASSFWTGPGYEQYF | TGTGCCAGCAGCTTTTGGACAGGGCCAGGCTACGAGCAGTACTTC
NA | few | TRBJ1-1 | 11 | TRBV30 | CAWSPWGEAFF | TGTGCCTGGAGTCCTTGGGGCGAAGCTTTCTTT
TRBD2 | once | TRBJ2-1 | 17 | TRBV3-1/TRBV3-2 | CASSQGGGPASYNEQFF | TGTGCCAGCAGCCAGGGCGGGGGGCCCGCGTCCTACAATGAGCAGTTCTTC
NA | NA | TRBJ1-1 | 13 | TRBV10-1 | CASSEVVNTEAFF | TGCGCCAGCAGTGAGGTCGTGAACACTGAAGCTTTCTTT
NA | NA | TRBJ1-2 | 12 | TRBV20-1 | CSASFGRYGYTF | TGCAGTGCTAGTTTCGGCAGGTATGGCTACACCTTC
NA | NA | TRBJ2-7 | 15 | TRBV19 | CASSIRPGGSNEQYF | TGTGCCAGTAGTATAAGACCCGGAGGCTCCAACGAGCAGTACTTC